A single count supports the clone carrying this T cell receptor beta chain. The antigen is undetermined. Losses at the gene ends were 8 bases for V and 4 bases for J; bases not matched to a gene: 7. There are 14 residues in the CDR3. Germline CDR1 SGHVS, CDR2 FQNEAQ. This specimen comes from a study of OX40 agonist ivuxolimab in advanced cancers. Some clones are missing from TCRdb's copy, which holds only in-frame ones; the method was immunoSEQ multiplex PCR. The sample includes 25,000 or so clones, just under 75% of them seen just once. Study-wide findings and caveats: The study found that CD8+ T cells averaged more expanded clones than CD4+. Also showing low normalized T-cell clonal expansion were some of the nonresponders.

The TCR was taken from an adult with an advanced solid tumor such as melanoma, head and neck, liver or kidney cancer. The chain couples TRBV7-8 to TRBJ1-5, with 8 nucleotides matching TRBD1. The material sequenced was CD4+ or CD8+ T cells sorted from blood, taken in a trial of the OX40 agonist ivuxolimab. In DNA, the CDR3 is TGTGCCAGCCGAGGGACAGGCCTGAATCAGCCCCAGCATTTT. Protein sequence: CASRGTGLNQPQHF. The full variable domain, in which reference TRBV7-8 and TRBJ1-5 provide the parts outside the CDR3, is GAGVSQSPRYKVAKRGQDVALRCDPISGHVSLFWYQQALGQGPEFLTYFQNEAQLDKSGLPSDRFFAERPEGSVSTLKIQRTQQEDSAVYLCASRGTGLNQPQHFGDGTRLSIL.